These 25 T cell receptor beta chains were all obtained from the same sample, sequenced in a study of PD-L1 blockade in urothelial cancer. As for time point: pretreatment peripheral blood. Measured with immunoSEQ multiplex PCR; TCRdb has only the in-frame clones, and not every one. Among 90,000 or so clones listed, around 89% were seen once. The sequencing used PBMCs, collected around atezolizumab (anti-PD-L1) treatment. Every receptor here comes from a woman of 80 years or more with urothelial cancer.

This clone was observed a handful of times. The rearrangement links TRBV10-3 to TRBJ1-1; 7 nucleotides line up with TRBD1. The germline gives CDR1 ENHRY, CDR2 SYGVKD. The CDR3 is 14 residues long. V was pared by 2 bases and J by 4 bases, with 4 bases of the junction left unmatched. CDR3 loop: CAISERGQGTEAFF. The CDR3 nucleotides are TGTGCCATCAGTGAGAGGGGGCAGGGCACTGAAGCTTTCTTT.

This clone has more than one count but fewer than ten. The V gene is TRBV5-1, the J gene TRBJ2-5; 15 bases fit TRBD2. Germline values: CDR1 SGHRS, CDR2 YFSETQ. This CDR3 comprises 17 residues. V dropped 3 bases and J dropped 5; count of bases not matched to a gene: 8. CDR3: CASSSGLAGGLRETQYF. DNA for the CDR3: TGCGCCAGCAGCTCTGGACTAGCGGGAGGGTTGAGGGAGACCCAGTACTTC.

This clone showed up just a few times. The genes are TRBV9 and TRBJ1-1; 7 bases fit TRBD1. Trimming took 2 bases from V and 1 from J; bases not matched to a gene: 2. Germline assignment: CDR1 SGDLS and CDR2 YYNGEE. The CDR3 loop spans 14 amino acids. CDR3: CASSVGQSNTEAFF. The CDR3 nucleotides read TGTGCCAGCAGCGTGGGACAGTCGAACACTGAAGCTTTCTTT.

The V and J genes are TRBV27 and TRBJ2-5; D is unclear. CDR3 length: 11 residues. In germline, CDR1 is MNHEY, CDR2 SMNVEV (reference sequence). V lost 5 bases and J 9 bases, leaving 10 bases between the germline ends. The CDR3 here is CASSLAVAQYF. The CDR3 DNA reads TGTGCCAGCAGTCTCGCAGTCGCCCAGTACTTC.

The V and J genes are TRBV5-6 and TRBJ2-5; 10 bases align to TRBD2. In germline, CDR1 is SGHDT, CDR2 YYEEEE. V was pared by 2 bases and J by 4 bases, with 2 bases of the junction left unmatched. The length of the CDR3 is 14 residues. CDR3 in DNA: TGTGCCAGCAGCTTAGCGGGAGGGAGAGAGACCCAGTACTTC. Its protein is CASSLAGGRETQYF.

The rearrangement uses TRBV28 and TRBJ1-1; D ambiguous. The CDR3 runs to 15 residues. V was trimmed by 6 bases and J by 0 bases, leaving 14 bases between them. Germline assignment: CDR1 MDHEN and CDR2 SYDVKM. CDR3 region: CASRGADSMNTEAFF. The CDR3 bases are TGTGCCAGCAGGGGAGCGGATTCTATGAACACTGAAGCTTTCTTT.

The genes are TRBV13 and TRBJ1-2; 9 bases are a match to TRBD1. Germline CDR1 reads PRHDT; CDR2 reads FYEKMQ (reference sequence). Trimming at V came to 5 bases and at J to 2 bases, leaving 9 bases not matched to a gene. The CDR3 has 16 amino acids. The CDR3 loop is CASSGWDRDGNYGYTF. DNA of the CDR3: TGTGCCAGCAGCGGGTGGGACAGGGATGGGAACTATGGCTACACCTTC. Full variable domain (outside the CDR3, taken from reference TRBV13 and TRBJ1-2): AAGVIQSPRHLIKEKRETATLKCYPIPRHDTVYWYQQGPGQDPQFLISFYEKMQSDKGSIPDRFSAQQFSDYHSELNMSSLELGDSALYFCASSGWDRDGNYGYTFGSGTRLTVV.

This clone was recorded only once. The chain has TRBV18 and TRBJ1-1; the D is unclear. Germline loops: CDR1 KGHSH, CDR2 LQKENI. CDR3 length: 16 residues. The V end lost 2 bases, the J end lost 0 bases, and 13 bases lay between the germline ends. This chain's CDR3 is CASSPGEVGLNTEAFF. CDR3 coding DNA: TGTGCCAGCTCACCAGGCGAAGTCGGGTTGAACACTGAAGCTTTCTTT.

V usage is TRBV28 and J usage is TRBJ2-7; 13 bases fit TRBD2. The V segment lost 6 bases and the J segment 4 bases; nucleotides outside the gene matches: 6. Germline V lookup: CDR1 MDHEN, CDR2 SYDVKM. This CDR3 comprises 15 residues. CDR3 residues: CASRFSGLAGYEQYF. CDR3 sequence (DNA): TGTGCCAGCAGATTCTCGGGACTAGCGGGATACGAGCAGTACTTC.

This clone has only a few counts. V and J are TRBV29-1 and TRBJ1-3; no reliable D call. With 1 base removed from V and 3 bases from J, the gap between germline ends came to 7 bases. The CDR3 sequence is 13 residues long. Germline assignment: CDR1 SQVTM and CDR2 ANQGSEA. The DNA of the CDR3 is TGCAGCGTTGAAGTCTACGGTGGAAACACCATATATTTT. Protein: CSVEVYGGNTIYF.

This chain uses TRBV5-1 with TRBJ2-7, with unresolved D. V lost 1 base to trimming and J lost 6 bases, with 14 bases between them. Germline V gives CDR1 SGHRS, CDR2 YFSETQ. This CDR3 spans 14 amino acids. CDR3 in amino acids: CASSLRSHDSEQYF. The DNA of the CDR3 is TGCGCCAGCAGCTTGCGGAGCCATGATTCCGAGCAGTACTTC.

The V gene is TRBV7-2, the J gene TRBJ2-7; D not certain. V was cut by 5 bases and J by 5 bases, with 10 bases left in between. CDR1 and CDR2 from the germline V gene are SGHTA and FQGNSA. The length of the CDR3 is 12 residues. The CDR3 nucleotides read TGTGCCAGCAGCCAAGGCAGGAACGAGCAGTACTTC. This encodes CASSQGRNEQYF.

The rearrangement links TRBV4-1 to TRBJ2-2, with D possibly being TRBD2 (5 bases). The CDR3 totals 16 residues. Per the germline V gene, CDR1 is MGHRA and CDR2 is YSYEKL. Between the trimmed V and J ends, which lost 1 base and 1 base, there was a span of 10 bases. CDR3 protein: CASSQVSGLNTGELFF. The DNA for the CDR3 is TGCGCCAGCAGCCAAGTCAGCGGCCTGAACACCGGGGAGCTGTTTTTT.

V usage is TRBV11-3 and J usage is TRBJ2-1; TRBD2 is a possible D gene (6 bases). V lost 4 bases, J lost 7 bases, and 14 bases lay in between. Germline-derived CDR1 and CDR2 are SGHNT and YENEEA. The CDR3 extends over 14 amino acids. The CDR3, as DNA: TGTGCCAGCAGCTCCATGAATGCGGGAAATGAGCAGTTCTTC. It codes for CASSSMNAGNEQFF.

The chain joins TRBV5-1 to TRBJ2-6; 12 bases map to TRBD1. Trimming took 4 bases from V and 4 from J; bases not matched to a gene: 12. The length of the CDR3 is 19 residues. Germline CDR1 reads SGHRS; CDR2 reads YFSETQ. The CDR3 loop is CASSASAGTGGSGANVLTF. DNA of the CDR3: TGCGCCAGCAGCGCCTCGGCCGGGACAGGGGGCTCCGGGGCCAACGTCCTGACTTTC.

V is TRBV5-1 and J is TRBJ1-2; possible D gene TRBD1, 5 bases. Germline lookup yields CDR1 SGHRS and CDR2 YFSETQ. The germline V and J ends were trimmed by 0 bases and 0 bases, with 15 bases remaining between them. The CDR3 totals 17 residues. This CDR3 reads CASSLGLRTITNYGYTF. CDR3 DNA: TGCGCCAGCAGCTTGGGACTTCGGACAATTACTAACTATGGCTACACCTTC.

J is TRBJ1-1 and V is TRBV30; D gene ambiguous. The CDR3 runs 12 residues. Germline CDR1 and CDR2: GTSNPN and SVGIG (reference sequence). Trimming left V 3 bases short and J 3 bases short, with 8 bases between. This CDR3 reads CAWRRRDTEAFF. The CDR3 DNA is TGTGCCTGGAGACGCCGGGACACTGAAGCTTTCTTT.

This clone was seen a handful of times. The chain employs TRBV4-2 and TRBJ1-3; D gene uncertain. The CDR3 runs 14 residues. Trimming took off 3 bases at V and 0 bases at J, with 6 bases between the two ends. From germline, CDR1 is LGHNA and CDR2 YNFKEQ. The CDR3 region is CASSQGSSGNTIYF. The CDR3 DNA reads TGTGCCAGCAGCCAGGGGAGCTCTGGAAACACCATATATTTT.

This sequence joins TRBV5-4 and TRBJ2-3; 7 nucleotides line up with TRBD1. Germline CDR1 SGHNT, CDR2 YYREEE (reference sequence). With 4 bases clipped from V and 6 bases from J, the junction kept 11 bases outside the gene matches. This CDR3 is built from 15 residues. The CDR3 loop reads CASSPGQTRDDTQYF. The DNA for the CDR3 is TGTGCCAGCAGCCCGGGACAGACGAGGGACGATACGCAGTATTTT.

In this sample, this clone turned up a few times. The same CDR3 can be traced to other DNA sequences in this sample. The chain uses TRBV28 and TRBJ1-2; TRBD1 matches at 7 bases. The germline CDR1 and CDR2 sequences are MDHEN and SYDVKM. V lost 6 bases and J lost 2; bases outside the gene matches: 3. CDR3 size: 13 residues. The CDR3 DNA is TGTGCCAGCAGCCTGACAGGGAACTATGGCTACACCTTC. Translation: CASSLTGNYGYTF.

The chain couples TRBV5-6 to TRBJ1-1; 7 bases are shared with TRBD1. The germline V gene has CDR1 SGHDT and CDR2 YYEEEE. This CDR3 spans 13 amino acids. Unmatched junction bases numbered 6, after V lost 0 bases and J lost 10 bases. The CDR3 nucleotides read TGTGCCAGCAGCTTGGGCCGACAGGGAAGAGCTTTCTTT. Its protein product is CASSLGRQGRAFF.

This sequence joins TRBV10-3 and TRBJ2-2, with a tentative D call TRBD2 (5 bases). The CDR3 runs 13 residues. V gave up 0 bases and J gave up 7 bases, with 6 bases separating them. CDR1 and CDR2 (germline): ENHRY, SYGVKD. CDR3 nucleotides: TGTGCCATCAGTGAGTCGGAGGACGGGGAGCTGTTTTTT. Protein sequence: CAISESEDGELFF.

This clone came up a few times. The CDR3 DNA sequence: TGTGCCAGCAGCTTGGCCGGCGGCTCGAACCAGCCCCAGCATTTT. Translating gives CASSLAGGSNQPQHF. The V gene is TRBV5-4, the J gene TRBJ1-5; D not resolved. This CDR3 contains 15 residues. Trimming stripped 0 bases from V and 7 bases from J, with 14 bases between. Looked up from germline, CDR1 is SGHNT and CDR2 is YYREEE (reference sequence).

The V gene is TRBV6-1, the J gene TRBJ2-3; D might be TRBD2 (6 bases). Germline CDR1 and CDR2: MNHNS and SASEGT. V lost 4 bases and J 6 bases, leaving 14 bases between the germline ends. This CDR3 region has 14 residues. CDR3 amino acids: CASSGEVASDTQYF. The CDR3 DNA reads as TGTGCCAGCAGTGGGGAGGTAGCTTCCGATACGCAGTATTTT.

The genes are TRBV7-9 and TRBJ1-4, with 12 bases identical to TRBD1. J gave up 2 bases and V 5 bases, and 3 bases lay outside the gene matches. Germline lookup yields CDR1 SEHNR and CDR2 FQNEAQ (reference sequence). This CDR3 region has 16 residues. The chain's CDR3 is CASSQGQGATNEKLFF. CDR3 nucleotide sequence: TGTGCCAGCAGCCAGGGACAGGGGGCGACTAATGAAAAACTGTTTTTT.